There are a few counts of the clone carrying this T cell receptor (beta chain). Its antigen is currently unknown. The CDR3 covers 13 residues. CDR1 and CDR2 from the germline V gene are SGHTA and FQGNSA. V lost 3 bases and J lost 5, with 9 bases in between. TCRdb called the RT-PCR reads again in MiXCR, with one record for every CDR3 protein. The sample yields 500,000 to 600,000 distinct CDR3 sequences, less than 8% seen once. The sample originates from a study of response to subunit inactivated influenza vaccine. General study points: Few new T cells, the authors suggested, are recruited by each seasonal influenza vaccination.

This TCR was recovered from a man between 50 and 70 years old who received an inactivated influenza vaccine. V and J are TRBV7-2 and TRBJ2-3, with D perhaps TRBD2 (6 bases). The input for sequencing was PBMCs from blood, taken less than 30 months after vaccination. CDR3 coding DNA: TGTGCCAGCAGCTTTTTGGGGGGAGATACGCAGTATTTT. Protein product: CASSFLGGDTQYF.